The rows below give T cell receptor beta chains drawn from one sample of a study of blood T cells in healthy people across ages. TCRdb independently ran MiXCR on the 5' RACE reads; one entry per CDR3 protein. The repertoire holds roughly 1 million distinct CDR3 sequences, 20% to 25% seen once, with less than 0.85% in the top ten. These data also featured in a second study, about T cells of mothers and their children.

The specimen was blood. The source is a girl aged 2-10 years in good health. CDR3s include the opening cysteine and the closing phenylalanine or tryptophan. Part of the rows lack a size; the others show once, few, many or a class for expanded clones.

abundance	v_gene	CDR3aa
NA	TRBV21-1	CASSDVKGDTQLNQPQHF
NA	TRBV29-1	CSVEGGSNTEAFF
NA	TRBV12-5	CASGLGRSDTGELFF
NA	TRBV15	CATSAFTTVIPYEQYF
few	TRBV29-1	CSVRLGTLDPYEQYF
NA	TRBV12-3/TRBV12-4	CASSLWRPSGNTIYF
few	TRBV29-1	CSVRAASSYNEQFF
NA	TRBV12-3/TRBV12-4	CASSLGSRGETQYF
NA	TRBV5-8	CASSLGRDRGIDEQYF
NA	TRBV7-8	CASSLGTSSISYNEQFF
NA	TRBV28	CASSPPGVSSGEQYF
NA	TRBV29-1	CSVVLRNEQYF
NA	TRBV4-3	CASSQGRAGMGGYTF
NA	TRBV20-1	CSAPSDGERNQPQHF
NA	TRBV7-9	CASSEGPGPDTQYF
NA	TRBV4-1	CASSQGYLREDAQYF
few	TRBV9	CASSPLRLAGVSEQYF
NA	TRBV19	CASADRGFNEQYF
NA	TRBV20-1	CSAPTVGAKNIQYF
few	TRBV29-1	CSAGQGGHNEQFF
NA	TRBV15	CATSMGRSGANVLTF
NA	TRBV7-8	CASSLRFDGELFF
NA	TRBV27	CASSSSLDSAEQYF
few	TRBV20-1	CSASNPTQKQGALIIGETQYF